These T cell receptor beta chains were read from a single sample in a study of T cell responses to AZD1222 COVID-19 vaccine. Method: immunoSEQ multiplex PCR; TCRdb's copy keeps in-frame clones and lacks some. The sample has about 140,000 clones, about 91% seen once. Sample: peripheral blood, taken 28 days after the second AZD1222 dose. The receptors come from an adult who received the AZD1222 COVID-19 vaccine. Each CDR3 is given with its conserved first and last residue. Each record gives: D gene, J gene, clone size, V gene, CDR3 DNA, CDR3 protein. A D gene is named only where the DNA matches it firmly. A clone size is listed for some rows: how often the clone was seen (once, few, many), or a class if it is expanded.

D gene: TRBD2; J gene: TRBJ2-7; clone size: .; V gene: TRBV28; CDR3 DNA: TGTGCCAGCAGTTTTTCATCAGGCGGGAGAAGGGAGCAGTACTTC; CDR3 protein: CASSFSSGGRREQYF
D gene: TRBD1; J gene: TRBJ1-1; clone size: .; V gene: TRBV5-1; CDR3 DNA: TGCGCCAGCAGCTTCGCCTTGACAGGGATGAGCACTGAAGCTTTCTTT; CDR3 protein: CASSFALTGMSTEAFF
D gene: .; J gene: TRBJ1-1; clone size: .; V gene: TRBV6-1; CDR3 DNA: TGTGCCAGCAGTGAAGCGGCGACAGGGAACACTGAAGCTTTCTTT; CDR3 protein: CASSEAATGNTEAFF
D gene: .; J gene: TRBJ2-1; clone size: .; V gene: TRBV24-1; CDR3 DNA: TGTGCCACCAGTGGCCTGGCAAGCGTGGAAAATGAGCAGTTCTTC; CDR3 protein: CATSGLASVENEQFF
D gene: .; J gene: TRBJ1-1; clone size: .; V gene: TRBV28; CDR3 DNA: TGTGCCAGCAGTCCACACCGCCAGGACACTGAAGCTTTCTTT; CDR3 protein: CASSPHRQDTEAFF
D gene: .; J gene: TRBJ2-1; clone size: .; V gene: TRBV6-1; CDR3 DNA: TGTGCCAGCAGTGAACTAGGGGGAACCTACAATGAGCAGTTCTTC; CDR3 protein: CASSELGGTYNEQFF
D gene: TRBD1; J gene: TRBJ2-7; clone size: few; V gene: TRBV27; CDR3 DNA: TGTGCCAGCAGTTTGACTGGACAGGGGCCGGGTGTCTACGAGCAGTACTTC; CDR3 protein: CASSLTGQGPGVYEQYF
D gene: .; J gene: TRBJ1-3; clone size: once; V gene: TRBV4-1; CDR3 DNA: TGCGCCAGCAGCCCTAGAGAAAGCTCTGGAAACACCATATATTTT; CDR3 protein: CASSPRESSGNTIYF
D gene: .; J gene: TRBJ2-2; clone size: .; V gene: TRBV27; CDR3 DNA: TGTGCCAGCAGTTTTGGCGGGGTGGGGAACACCGGGGAGCTGTTTTTT; CDR3 protein: CASSFGGVGNTGELFF
D gene: .; J gene: TRBJ2-2; clone size: .; V gene: TRBV6-6; CDR3 DNA: TGTGCCAGCAGTTCCAGCCACACCGGGGAGCTGTTTTTT; CDR3 protein: CASSSSHTGELFF
D gene: .; J gene: TRBJ1-6; clone size: once; V gene: TRBV7-8; CDR3 DNA: TGTGCCAGCGGAGTGGGATATAATTCACCCCTCCACTTT; CDR3 protein: CASGVGYNSPLHF
D gene: .; J gene: TRBJ2-7; clone size: .; V gene: TRBV10-3; CDR3 DNA: TGTGCCATCGGCAGCCGGGGCAGTGGGCAAGAGCAGTACTTC; CDR3 protein: CAIGSRGSGQEQYF
D gene: .; J gene: TRBJ2-7; clone size: .; V gene: TRBV28; CDR3 DNA: TGTGCCAGCAGTTTACCCCCCCGCAAAGGGGGATTCCTCTCCTACGAGCAGTACTTC; CDR3 protein: CASSLPPRKGGFLSYEQYF
D gene: .; J gene: TRBJ2-3; clone size: .; V gene: TRBV7-2; CDR3 DNA: TGTGCCAGCAGCCCCCAAGCGGTGCATACAGATACGCAGTATTTT; CDR3 protein: CASSPQAVHTDTQYF
D gene: .; J gene: TRBJ1-5; clone size: .; V gene: TRBV12-5; CDR3 DNA: TGTGCTAGTGGTTTGATCCGGACCCCGGCTGTCGTCGGCAATCAGCCCCAGCATTTT; CDR3 protein: CASGLIRTPAVVGNQPQHF
D gene: .; J gene: TRBJ2-7; clone size: once; V gene: TRBV5-1; CDR3 DNA: TGCGCCAGCAGCTTGGACAGGGTTGGCGAGCAGTACTTC; CDR3 protein: CASSLDRVGEQYF
D gene: .; J gene: TRBJ1-2; clone size: .; V gene: TRBV28; CDR3 DNA: TGTGCCAGCAGTTTAATCGGCGACGGCTACACCTTC; CDR3 protein: CASSLIGDGYTF
D gene: .; J gene: TRBJ1-2; clone size: .; V gene: TRBV5-6; CDR3 DNA: TGTGCCAGCAGCCCTAAGGGGCTAACGGGCGGCTACACCTTC; CDR3 protein: CASSPKGLTGGYTF
D gene: .; J gene: TRBJ2-5; clone size: once; V gene: TRBV11-2; CDR3 DNA: TGTGCCAGCAGCTTAGTTATGCCGCGAGAGGCCCAGTACTTC; CDR3 protein: CASSLVMPREAQYF
D gene: .; J gene: TRBJ1-1; clone size: once; V gene: TRBV2; CDR3 DNA: TGTGCCAGCAGGCCCTTCGGGGCTGAAGCTTTCTTT; CDR3 protein: CASRPFGAEAFF
D gene: .; J gene: TRBJ1-2; clone size: .; V gene: TRBV19; CDR3 DNA: TGTGCCAGTAGTATCCTGGCAGGGAGCGAGGATGGCTACACCTTC; CDR3 protein: CASSILAGSEDGYTF
D gene: .; J gene: TRBJ2-7; clone size: .; V gene: TRBV7-2; CDR3 DNA: TGTGCCAGCAGCTTAGGCGTCGGCTACGAGCAGTACTTC; CDR3 protein: CASSLGVGYEQYF
D gene: .; J gene: TRBJ1-6; clone size: .; V gene: TRBV28; CDR3 DNA: TGTGCCAGCAGTAGCGGACAGAGCTCCTATAATTCACCCCTCCACTTT; CDR3 protein: CASSSGQSSYNSPLHF
D gene: .; J gene: TRBJ2-3; clone size: .; V gene: TRBV7-2; CDR3 DNA: TGTGCCAGCAGCTTAATGGGGAGCTCAGATACGCAGTATTTT; CDR3 protein: CASSLMGSSDTQYF
D gene: TRBD1; J gene: TRBJ2-5; clone size: .; V gene: TRBV18; CDR3 DNA: TGTGCCAGCTCACCCTCGAACAGGGGGCTCCAAGAGACCCAGTACTTC; CDR3 protein: CASSPSNRGLQETQYF
D gene: TRBD1; J gene: TRBJ1-6; clone size: .; V gene: TRBV5-1; CDR3 DNA: TGCGCCAGCAGCTTCGGGGACAGGAGCTCCTATAATTCACCCCTCCACTTT; CDR3 protein: CASSFGDRSSYNSPLHF
D gene: .; J gene: TRBJ1-1; clone size: few; V gene: TRBV6-1; CDR3 DNA: TGTGCCAGCAGTGAAGCCTGGGCGAACACTGAAGCTTTCTTT; CDR3 protein: CASSEAWANTEAFF
D gene: .; J gene: TRBJ1-5; clone size: .; V gene: TRBV5-1; CDR3 DNA: TGCGCCAGCAGCCCCGCTGGACAGTCCAATCAGCCCCAGCATTTT; CDR3 protein: CASSPAGQSNQPQHF
D gene: TRBD1; J gene: TRBJ2-2; clone size: .; V gene: TRBV9; CDR3 DNA: TGTGCCAGCAGCGTCTCGGGACAGGGAGAGACCGGGGAGCTGTTTTTT; CDR3 protein: CASSVSGQGETGELFF
D gene: .; J gene: TRBJ2-2; clone size: .; V gene: TRBV28; CDR3 DNA: TGTGCCAGCAGCCCCTGGGCTCAAGGGTCCGGGGAGCTGTTTTTT; CDR3 protein: CASSPWAQGSGELFF
D gene: .; J gene: TRBJ2-1; clone size: .; V gene: TRBV27; CDR3 DNA: TGTGCCAGCAGTTTACGCCTTGGTGGGACCCACAATGAGCAGTTCTTC; CDR3 protein: CASSLRLGGTHNEQFF
D gene: TRBD1; J gene: TRBJ2-5; clone size: .; V gene: TRBV28; CDR3 DNA: TGTGCCAGCAGTACCCCACAGGGGAACCTTCAAGAGACCCAGTACTTC; CDR3 protein: CASSTPQGNLQETQYF
D gene: .; J gene: TRBJ1-1; clone size: few; V gene: TRBV7-8; CDR3 DNA: TGTGCCAGCAGCGCCAGGGGCATGAACACTGAAGCTTTCTTT; CDR3 protein: CASSARGMNTEAFF
D gene: TRBD1; J gene: TRBJ1-6; clone size: .; V gene: TRBV6-5; CDR3 DNA: TGTGCCAGCACCACGACAGGGAGTAGCGGTTCACCCCTCCACTTT; CDR3 protein: CASTTTGSSGSPLHF
D gene: .; J gene: TRBJ2-5; clone size: .; V gene: TRBV9; CDR3 DNA: TGTGCCAGCAGCGTAGGGGGAAGATTCCAAGAGACCCAGTACTTC; CDR3 protein: CASSVGGRFQETQYF
D gene: TRBD2; J gene: TRBJ2-7; clone size: .; V gene: TRBV4-2; CDR3 DNA: TGTGCCAGCAGCGCACCCTTTAGCGGGAACCAGCAGTACTTC; CDR3 protein: CASSAPFSGNQQYF
D gene: TRBD1; J gene: TRBJ2-7; clone size: .; V gene: TRBV25-1; CDR3 DNA: TGTGCCAGCAGTGACCAGGGACAGGTGAGCTCCTACGAGCAGTACTTC; CDR3 protein: CASSDQGQVSSYEQYF
D gene: .; J gene: TRBJ1-4; clone size: once; V gene: TRBV28; CDR3 DNA: TGTGCCAGCAGTCTGACAGGTTCTAATGAAAAACTGTTTTTT; CDR3 protein: CASSLTGSNEKLFF
D gene: .; J gene: TRBJ1-5; clone size: .; V gene: TRBV28; CDR3 DNA: TGTGCCAGCAGACCTCCAGAGAGCAATCAGCCCCAGCATTTT; CDR3 protein: CASRPPESNQPQHF
D gene: .; J gene: TRBJ1-4; clone size: .; V gene: TRBV6-6; CDR3 DNA: TGTGCCAGCAGCTTCCCCCCGTTATCTTGGGTGTTGGAGGGGGGTAGGGAAAAACTGTTTTTT; CDR3 protein: CASSFPPLSWVLEGGREKLFF
D gene: .; J gene: TRBJ1-1; clone size: .; V gene: TRBV5-1; CDR3 DNA: TGCGCCAGCAGCCCCAGGGACATAGACATGAACACTGAAGCTTTCTTT; CDR3 protein: CASSPRDIDMNTEAFF